What follows are 23 T cell receptor beta chains derived from one specimen sequenced in a study of T cell responses to AZD1222 COVID-19 vaccine. Libraries were prepared by immunoSEQ multiplex PCR; TCRdb keeps only in-frame clonotypes and omits some of them. Of 200,000 or so clones listed, roughly 92% are singletons. The sample consisted of peripheral blood, taken on day 0 of AZD1222 vaccination. These receptors came from an adult in good health.

This clone was seen a few times. The chain is built from TRBV29-1 and TRBJ1-2; D is perhaps TRBD1 (6 bases). This CDR3 spans 15 amino acids. V shed 1 base and J shed 1 base, with 13 bases lying between them. Germline V gene data show CDR1 as SQVTM and CDR2 as ANQGSEA. The CDR3 DNA sequence: TGCAGCGTTGAAGGTTCAGGGGAAAGTAACTATGGCTACACCTTC. Its protein product is CSVEGSGESNYGYTF.

The chain couples TRBV4-2 to TRBJ1-6, with TRBD1 as a possible D gene (5 bases). The CDR3 totals 18 residues. V was pared by 4 bases and J by 1 base, with 17 bases between. Germline CDR1 is LGHNA and CDR2 is YNFKEQ. The CDR3 nucleotides read TGTGCCAGCAGCCGGATCGGGGGTGGTGGTTCCTATAATTCACCCCTCCACTTT. It translates to CASSRIGGGGSYNSPLHF.

The chain recombines TRBV9 with TRBJ1-6, with 7 bases fitting TRBD1. The J segment lost 7 bases and the V segment lost 3 bases, leaving 7 bases of the junction unmatched. CDR3 length equals 15 residues. Per the germline V gene, CDR1 is SGDLS and CDR2 is YYNGEE. The DNA for the CDR3 is TGTGCCAGCAGCGGCTTGACAGGGCACAATTCACCCCTCCACTTT. Translation gives CASSGLTGHNSPLHF.

This clone came up once. The rearrangement links TRBV5-6 to TRBJ1-6, with 9 bases lining up with TRBD1. Germline V lookup: CDR1 SGHDT, CDR2 YYEEEE. V was clipped by 3 bases and J by 0 bases; unmatched bases: 1. CDR3 length: 16 residues. CDR3 sequence (DNA): TGTGCCAGCAGCTGGACAGGGGACTCCTATAATTCACCCCTCCACTTT. This gives the protein CASSWTGDSYNSPLHF. Complete variable domain (other parts from reference TRBV5-6 and TRBJ1-6): DAGVTQSPTHLIKTRGQQVTLRCSPKSGHDTVSWYQQALGQGPQFIFQYYEEEERQRGNFPDRFSGHQFPNYSSELNVNALLLGDSALYLCASSWTGDSYNSPLHFGNGTRLTVT.

The rearrangement joins TRBV5-5 to TRBJ1-4; D unclear. The germline V gene encodes CDR1 SGHKS and CDR2 YYEKEE (reference sequence). Trimming stripped 1 base from V and 0 bases from J, with 19 bases between. CDR3 length: 19 amino acids. CDR3 in DNA: TGTGCCAGCAGCTTGAAGGGCCCGGTGGGGTTTGCAACTAATGAAAAACTGTTTTTT. Encoded protein: CASSLKGPVGFATNEKLFF.

The V call is TRBV7-9, the J call TRBJ2-1, with D perhaps matching TRBD2 (7 bases). Germline V gene lookup returns CDR1 SEHNR and CDR2 FQNEAQ (reference sequence). The CDR3 spans 19 residues. The V end was cut by 0 bases, the J end by 2 bases, with 20 bases between. Here the CDR3 reads CASSLALSTTGGAYNEQFF. DNA for the CDR3: TGTGCCAGCAGCTTAGCCTTAAGCACGACGGGGGGCGCCTACAATGAGCAGTTCTTC.

The chain employs TRBV6-6 and TRBJ2-7; 8 bases match TRBD2. Germline V gene data show CDR1 as MNHNY and CDR2 as SVGAGI (reference sequence). Trimming took 0 bases from V and 5 from J; bases not matched to a gene: 9. This CDR3 is 16 amino acids long. CDR3 bases: TGTGCCAGCAGTTACTCGAGGGGGACGGGAGGGGACGAGCAGTACTTC. Amino acid sequence: CASSYSRGTGGDEQYF.

The chain carries TRBV9 and TRBJ2-1, with 10 nucleotides matching TRBD2. Germline loops: CDR1 SGDLS, CDR2 YYNGEE. This CDR3 contains 16 residues. V lost 4 bases to trimming and J lost 4 bases; unmatched junction nucleotides: 8. The CDR3 DNA reads TGTGCCAGCAGCTCAAGCGGGGGGGCCGTTTACAATGAGCAGTTCTTC. Its protein is CASSSSGGAVYNEQFF.

The chain couples TRBV2 to TRBJ1-2, with D hard to call. This CDR3 is 14 amino acids long. Germline assignment: CDR1 SNHLY and CDR2 FYNNEI. The V end was cut by 10 bases, the J end by 8 bases, with 23 bases between. The CDR3 is CATPRGPGIVGYTF. The DNA for the CDR3 is TGTGCCACCCCTAGAGGCCCCGGCATCGTCGGCTACACCTTC.

The chain links TRBV6-6 to TRBJ1-1; D not resolved. The CDR3 extends over 12 amino acids. From germline, CDR1 is MNHNY and CDR2 SVGAGI (reference sequence). Trimming took 8 bases from V and 10 from J, leaving 17 bases between them. The DNA of the CDR3 is TGTGCCAGCCGGGTGAGTGGATGGGTAGCTTTCTTT. This gives the protein CASRVSGWVAFF.

This sequence joins TRBV5-6 and TRBJ1-1; 7 bases are shared with TRBD1. V lost 1 base, J lost 1 base, and 10 bases stayed unmatched. The CDR3 spans 17 residues. Germline CDR1 SGHDT, CDR2 YYEEEE. The CDR3 sequence is CASSLRRGTMKNTEAFF. The CDR3 nucleotides are TGTGCCAGCAGCTTGCGCAGGGGGACTATGAAGAACACTGAAGCTTTCTTT.

The CDR3 reads CASSQDFGPAEKLFF. In DNA form, the CDR3 reads TGTGCCAGCAGCCAAGATTTTGGACCGGCTGAAAAACTGTTTTTT. The genes are TRBV4-2 and TRBJ1-4; D unclear. The CDR3 runs 15 residues. With 0 bases removed from V and 7 bases from J, the gap between germline ends came to 12 bases. Germline loops: CDR1 LGHNA, CDR2 YNFKEQ.

This chain connects TRBV7-9 to TRBJ1-1; no clear D. The germline V and J ends were trimmed by 4 bases and 1 base, with 10 bases remaining between them. The CDR3 covers 14 residues. Germline V gene sequence: CDR1 SEHNR, CDR2 FQNEAQ (reference sequence). The CDR3 nucleotides read TGTGCCAGCAGCTCCGCTTTGGGGAACACTGAAGCTTTCTTT. Amino acid sequence: CASSSALGNTEAFF.

This chain uses TRBV30 with TRBJ1-6, with D perhaps TRBD1 (6 bases). The CDR3 sequence is 14 residues long. Germline CDR1 and CDR2: GTSNPN and SVGIG (reference sequence). V was shortened by 4 bases and J by 10 bases, with 17 bases between the two germline ends. The CDR3, as DNA: TGTGCCTGGACCTTACAGGGAAATGGGTCACCCCTCCACTTT. Translated: CAWTLQGNGSPLHF. The entire variable domain, with the rest obtained from reference TRBV30 and TRBJ1-6, is as follows: SQTIHQWPATLVQPVGSPLSLECTVEGTSNPNLYWYRQAAGRGLQLLFYSVGIGQISSEVPQNLSASRPQDRQFILSSKKLLLSDSGFYLCAWTLQGNGSPLHFGNGTRLTVT.

J is TRBJ2-3 and V is TRBV30; 9 nucleotides align to TRBD1. V gave up 4 bases and J gave up 1 base; unmatched junction bases: 3. Germline V gene sequence: CDR1 GTSNPN, CDR2 SVGIG (reference sequence). The CDR3 runs 14 residues. The CDR3 protein is CAWNRDRGTDTQYF. The CDR3 DNA sequence: TGTGCCTGGAACCGGGACAGGGGCACAGATACGCAGTATTTT.

Only one count was recorded for this clone. The chain combines TRBV19 with TRBJ1-6; D not resolved. The length of the CDR3 is 17 residues. CDR1 is LNHDA, CDR2 SQIVND, per germline (reference sequence). V lost 5 bases and J 8 bases, leaving 22 bases between the germline ends. The CDR3 region has the DNA TGTGCCAGTAGTTCCAGAGAGGGCGGATTCTTTGATTCACCCCTCCACTTT. Its protein is CASSSREGGFFDSPLHF.

The rearrangement links TRBV5-6 to TRBJ1-6, with TRBD1 as a possible D gene (5 bases). CDR3 length equals 14 residues. The germline V gene has CDR1 SGHDT and CDR2 YYEEEE. V was clipped by 5 bases and J by 7 bases, with 13 bases between them. The CDR3 region has the DNA TGTGCCAGCAGTCCTGGGACGCCAAATTCACCCCTCCACTTT. It is translated as CASSPGTPNSPLHF.

This rearrangement joins TRBV6-2 or TRBV6-3 to TRBJ1-1; D perhaps matches TRBD1 (5 bases). CDR3 length equals 18 residues. Trimming took off 0 bases at V and 0 bases at J, with 17 bases between the two ends. Germline CDR1 is MNHEY and CDR2 is SVGEGT. In DNA, the CDR3 is TGTGCCAGCAGTTACTCTGGGGCCTTACCTCTCTTGAACACTGAAGCTTTCTTT. Protein product: CASSYSGALPLLNTEAFF.

The chain recombines TRBV14 with TRBJ2-1; 12 bases line up with TRBD2. Trimming removed 0 bases from V and 7 bases from J; junction bases left unmatched: 7. The CDR3 has 17 amino acids. Germline lookup yields CDR1 SGHDN and CDR2 FVKESK. CDR3 sequence (DNA): TGTGCCAGCAGCCAAGATCCGCCTAGCGGGGGGGTGAATGAGCAGTTCTTC. It translates to CASSQDPPSGGVNEQFF.

The CDR3 DNA is TGTGCCACCAGTTGGGCAGATACGCAGTATTTT. It specifies CATSWADTQYF. V gene TRBV24-1 combines with J gene TRBJ2-3; no firm D call. Per germline, CDR1 KGHDR and CDR2 SFDVKD. The CDR3 contains 11 residues. Trimming removed 6 bases from V and 4 bases from J, with 4 bases in between.

This rearrangement joins TRBV2 to TRBJ1-5; a weak D match, TRBD1 (6 bases). Trimming took off 2 bases at V and 4 bases at J, with 12 bases between the two ends. Germline-derived CDR1 and CDR2 are SNHLY and FYNNEI. CDR3 length: 15 amino acids. The CDR3 coding sequence is TGTGCCAGCAGTGAACCCGACAGGTTAAATCAGCCCCAGCATTTT. Translation gives CASSEPDRLNQPQHF.

The CDR3 nucleotides are TGTGCCATCAGTGGGGAGAGGAACACTGAAGCTTTCTTT. It codes for CAISGERNTEAFF. The rearrangement links TRBV10-3 to TRBJ1-1, with D unresolved. Between the trimmed V and J ends, which lost 4 bases and 1 base, there was a span of 7 bases. Looked up from germline, CDR1 is ENHRY and CDR2 is SYGVKD. The CDR3 totals 13 residues.

This chain uses TRBV18 with TRBJ1-3, with TRBD1 matching 9 bases. The CDR3 has 16 residues. Germline values: CDR1 KGHSH, CDR2 LQKENI. The V gene end was trimmed by 3 bases and the J gene end by 6 bases; junction bases not matched to a gene: 9. DNA for the CDR3: TGTGCCAGCTCACCGGCTCCGGGACAGGGAACAAACACCATATATTTT. It translates to CASSPAPGQGTNTIYF.